The source of this TCR beta chain is a study of post-analysis software for immune sequencing data. Whole-study context: Relapsing-remitting, secondary progressive and progressive-relapsing multiple sclerosis courses were included. Study results and limitations: People with multiple sclerosis had a significantly lower normalized Chao1 diversity than controls did. Batch-matched samples strongly co-clustered by F measure. Elevated frequency relative to controls characterized four or five TRBV segments in patients, TRBV5-6, TRBV5-1 and TRBV20-1 among them.

Comments on this clonotype: Its specificity is unknown.

The CDR3 consists of 15 residues. Looked up from germline, CDR1 is DFQATT and CDR2 is SNEGSKA (reference sequence). V lost 3 bases and J lost 1; bases outside the gene matches: 0. Unique molecular identifiers featured in each of the TCR beta cDNA libraries. TCRdb analysed the PCR reads with MiXCR anew, one entry per CDR3 protein. The table has fewer than 850,000 distinct CDR3 sequences, roughly 50% seen once. The chain links TRBV20-1 to TRBJ2-1, with 13 bases that match TRBD2. The material sequenced was blood. The receptor comes from a girl aged 5-17 years with multiple sclerosis. The CDR3 region is CSARTSGRSYNEQFF. The CDR3 nucleotides read TGCAGTGCTAGGACTAGCGGGAGGTCCTACAATGAGCAGTTCTTC.